The TCR beta chain under discussion was sequenced for a study of OX40 agonist ivuxolimab in advanced cancers. The study, taken as a whole, reports: There were, on average, more expanded clones in CD8+ T cells than in CD4+.

CDR1 and CDR2 (germline): SNHLY, FYNNEI. V dropped 6 bases and J dropped 2; count of bases not matched to a gene: 4. This CDR3 has 14 residues. The assay was immunoSEQ multiplex PCR, and TCRdb's table has in-frame clones only and misses some. The sample holds some 74,000 clones, around 82% seen once. Patients were ruled out by autoimmune disease history or systemic immunosuppression. Points on this clone: Antigen unknown.

The V and J genes are TRBV2 and TRBJ2-5; 9 bases are shared with TRBD2. This sequence was found in an adult with an advanced solid tumor such as melanoma, head and neck, liver or kidney cancer. The sample consisted of CD4+ or CD8+ T cells sorted from blood, taken in a trial of the OX40 agonist ivuxolimab. CDR3 residues: CASRPTSGQETQYF. The CDR3 coding sequence is TGTGCCAGCAGGCCGACTAGCGGACAAGAGACCCAGTACTTC.